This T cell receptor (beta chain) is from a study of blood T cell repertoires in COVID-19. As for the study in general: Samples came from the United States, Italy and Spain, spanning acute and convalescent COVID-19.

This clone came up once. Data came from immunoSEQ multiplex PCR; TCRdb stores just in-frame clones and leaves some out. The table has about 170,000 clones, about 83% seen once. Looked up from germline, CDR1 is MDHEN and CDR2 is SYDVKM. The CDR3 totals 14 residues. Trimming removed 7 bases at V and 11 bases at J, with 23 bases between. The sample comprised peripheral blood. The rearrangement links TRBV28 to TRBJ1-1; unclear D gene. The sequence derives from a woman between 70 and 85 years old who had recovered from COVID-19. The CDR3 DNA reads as TGTGCCAGCACCACAACGCGGGCCCCGCGGTGGGCTTTCTTT. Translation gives CASTTTRAPRWAFF.